Here is one TCR beta chain with its context. This sample stems from a study of OX40 agonist ivuxolimab in advanced cancers. Study context: Ivuxolimab, an antibody acting as an agonist of OX40 (CD134), was used to treat patients.

Libraries were prepared by immunoSEQ multiplex PCR; TCRdb keeps only in-frame clonotypes and omits some of them. The sample yields fewer than 50,000 clones, approximately 78% seen once. The CDR3 runs to 16 residues. Trimming took off 1 base at V and 4 bases at J, with 16 bases between the two ends. From germline, CDR1 is MNHEY and CDR2 SMNVEV (reference sequence). This clonotype was obtained from an adult with an advanced solid tumor such as melanoma, head and neck, liver or kidney cancer. Sample: CD4+ or CD8+ T cells sorted from blood, taken in a trial of the OX40 agonist ivuxolimab. The chain has TRBV27 and TRBJ1-1; a possible D gene is TRBD1 (5 bases). CDR3 residues: CASSLLGGLRGTEAFF. The CDR3, as DNA: TGTGCCAGCAGTTTATTGGGAGGACTGAGGGGCACTGAAGCTTTCTTT.